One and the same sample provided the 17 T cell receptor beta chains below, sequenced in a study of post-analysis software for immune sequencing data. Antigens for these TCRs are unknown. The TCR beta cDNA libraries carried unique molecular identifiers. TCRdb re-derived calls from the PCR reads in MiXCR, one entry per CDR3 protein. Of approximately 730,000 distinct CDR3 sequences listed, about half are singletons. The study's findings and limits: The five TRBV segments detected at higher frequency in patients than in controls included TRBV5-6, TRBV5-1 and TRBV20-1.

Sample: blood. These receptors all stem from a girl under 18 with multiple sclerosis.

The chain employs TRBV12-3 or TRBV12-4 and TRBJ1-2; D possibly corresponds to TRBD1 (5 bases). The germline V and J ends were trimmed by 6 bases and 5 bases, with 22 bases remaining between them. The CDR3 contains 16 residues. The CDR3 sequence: CASSPMSQGRLYGYTF. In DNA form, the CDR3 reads TGTGCCAGCAGCCCCATGTCCCAGGGCCGACTTTATGGCTACACCTTC.

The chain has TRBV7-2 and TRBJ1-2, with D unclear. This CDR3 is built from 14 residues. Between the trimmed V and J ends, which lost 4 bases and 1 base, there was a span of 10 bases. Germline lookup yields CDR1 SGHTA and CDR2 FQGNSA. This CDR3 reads CASSYPGSNYGYTF. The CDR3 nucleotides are TGTGCCAGCAGCTATCCGGGCAGTAACTATGGCTACACCTTC. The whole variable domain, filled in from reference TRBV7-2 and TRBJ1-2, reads GAGVSQSPSNKVTEKGKDVELRCDPISGHTALYWYRQSLGQGLEFLIYFQGNSAPDKSGLPSDRFSAERTGGSVSTLTIQRTQQEDSAVYLCASSYPGSNYGYTFGSGTRLTVV.

In DNA form, the CDR3 reads TGTGCTAATCGCATAAGAGACACCATATATTTT. It yields the protein CANRIRDTIYF. The chain uses TRBV12-5 and TRBJ1-3, with D unresolved. Germline V gene sequence: CDR1 LGHNT, CDR2 FRNRAP. This CDR3 has 11 amino acids. Trimming removed 10 bases from V and 8 bases from J, with 12 bases in between. The full variable domain, completed using reference TRBV12-5 and TRBJ1-3, is DARVTQTPRHKVTEMGQEVTMRCQPILGHNTVFWYRQTMMQGLELLAYFRNRAPLDDSGMPKDRFSAEMPDATLATLKIQPSEPRDSAVYFCANRIRDTIYFGEGSWLTVV.

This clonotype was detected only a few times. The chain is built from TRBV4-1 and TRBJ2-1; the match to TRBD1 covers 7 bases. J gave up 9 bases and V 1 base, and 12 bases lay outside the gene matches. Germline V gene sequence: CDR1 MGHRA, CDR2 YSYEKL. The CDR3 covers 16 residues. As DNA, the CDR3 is TGCGCCAGCAGCCAAGTCGACAGGGTCGGGTCTGTTGAGCAGTTCTTC. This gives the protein CASSQVDRVGSVEQFF.

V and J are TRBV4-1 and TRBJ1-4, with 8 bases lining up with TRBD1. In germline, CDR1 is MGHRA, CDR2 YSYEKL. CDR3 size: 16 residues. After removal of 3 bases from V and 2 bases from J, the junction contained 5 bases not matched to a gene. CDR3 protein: CASSQQGASTNEKLFF. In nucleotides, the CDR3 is TGCGCCAGCAGCCAGCAGGGGGCCTCGACTAATGAAAAACTGTTTTTT.

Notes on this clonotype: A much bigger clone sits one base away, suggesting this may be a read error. The CDR3 bases are TGTGCCAGCAGCTGCGGGACAGGGGGCTACGAGCAGTACTTC. Translating it yields CASSCGTGGYEQYF. The chain links TRBV5-6 to TRBJ2-7; 11 nucleotides match TRBD1. The CDR3 is 14 amino acids. V trimming: 3 bases; J trimming: 3 bases; junction bases outside the gene matches: 2. Germline V lookup: CDR1 SGHDT, CDR2 YYEEEE.

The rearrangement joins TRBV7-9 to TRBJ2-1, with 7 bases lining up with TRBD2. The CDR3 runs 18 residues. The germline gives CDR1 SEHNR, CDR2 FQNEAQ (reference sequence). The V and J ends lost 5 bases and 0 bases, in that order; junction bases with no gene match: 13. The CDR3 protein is CASSSLGGALSSYNEQFF. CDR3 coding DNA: TGTGCCAGCAGCAGCCTGGGAGGGGCCCTGAGCTCCTACAATGAGCAGTTCTTC.

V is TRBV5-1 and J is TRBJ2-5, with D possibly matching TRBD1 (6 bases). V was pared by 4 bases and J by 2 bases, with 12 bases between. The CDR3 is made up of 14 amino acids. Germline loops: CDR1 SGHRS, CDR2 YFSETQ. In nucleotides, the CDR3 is TGCGCCAGCAGCCAGAAGACAGGTCAAGAGACCCAGTACTTC. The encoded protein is CASSQKTGQETQYF.

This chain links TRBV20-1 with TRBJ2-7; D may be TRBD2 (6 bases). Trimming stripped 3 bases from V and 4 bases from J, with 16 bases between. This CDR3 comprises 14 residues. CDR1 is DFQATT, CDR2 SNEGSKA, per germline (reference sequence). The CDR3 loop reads CSARDGRSAYEQYF. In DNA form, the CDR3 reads TGCAGTGCTAGGGACGGGAGATCAGCTTACGAGCAGTACTTC.

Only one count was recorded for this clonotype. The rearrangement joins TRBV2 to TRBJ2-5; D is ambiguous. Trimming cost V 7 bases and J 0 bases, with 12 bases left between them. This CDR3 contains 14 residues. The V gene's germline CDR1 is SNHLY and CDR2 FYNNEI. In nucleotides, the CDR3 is TGTGCCAGCAACAACCCTTGGGACCAAGAGACCCAGTACTTC. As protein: CASNNPWDQETQYF.

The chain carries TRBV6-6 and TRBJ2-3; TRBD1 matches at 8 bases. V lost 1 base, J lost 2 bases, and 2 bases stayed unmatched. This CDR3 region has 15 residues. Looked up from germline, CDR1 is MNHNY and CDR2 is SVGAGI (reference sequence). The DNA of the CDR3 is TGTGCCAGCAGTTACTGGACAGGGCCCACAGATACGCAGTATTTT. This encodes CASSYWTGPTDTQYF.

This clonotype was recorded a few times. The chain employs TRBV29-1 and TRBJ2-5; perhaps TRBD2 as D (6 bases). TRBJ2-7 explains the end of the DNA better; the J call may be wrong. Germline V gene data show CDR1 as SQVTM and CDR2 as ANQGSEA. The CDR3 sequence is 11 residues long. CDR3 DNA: TGCAGCGTTGGGTGGGGGGACGAGCAGTACTTC. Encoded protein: CSVGWGDEQYF.

Here the CDR3 DNA reads TGTGCCAGCAGTACCGGACAGGGACAATTCTATGGCTACACCTTC. It translates to CASSTGQGQFYGYTF. The gene calls are TRBV6-6 and TRBJ1-2; 8 nucleotides align to TRBD1. CDR1 MNHNY and CDR2 SVGAGI come from the germline V gene (reference sequence). With 5 bases clipped from V and 4 bases from J, the junction kept 9 bases outside the gene matches. The CDR3 length is 15 residues.

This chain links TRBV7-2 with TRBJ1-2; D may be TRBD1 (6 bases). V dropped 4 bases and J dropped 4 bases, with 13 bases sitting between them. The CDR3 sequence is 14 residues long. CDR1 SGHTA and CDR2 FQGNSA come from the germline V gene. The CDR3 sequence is CASSSTGSLYGYTF. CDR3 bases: TGTGCCAGCAGCTCGACAGGTTCACTCTATGGCTACACCTTC. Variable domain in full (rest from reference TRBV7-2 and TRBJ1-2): GAGVSQSPSNKVTEKGKDVELRCDPISGHTALYWYRQSLGQGLEFLIYFQGNSAPDKSGLPSDRFSAERTGGSVSTLTIQRTQQEDSAVYLCASSSTGSLYGYTFGSGTRLTVV.

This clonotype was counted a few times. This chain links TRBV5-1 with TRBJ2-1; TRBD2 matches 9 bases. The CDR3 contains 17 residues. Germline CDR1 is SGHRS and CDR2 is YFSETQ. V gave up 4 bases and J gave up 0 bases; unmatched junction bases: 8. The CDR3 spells CASSGMAGGSSYNEQFF. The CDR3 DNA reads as TGCGCCAGCAGCGGAATGGCGGGGGGGAGCTCCTACAATGAGCAGTTCTTC.

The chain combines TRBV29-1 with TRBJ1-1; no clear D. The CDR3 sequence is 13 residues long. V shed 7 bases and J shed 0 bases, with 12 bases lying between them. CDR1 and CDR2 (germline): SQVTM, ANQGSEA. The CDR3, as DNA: TGCAGCGCCGAGAGGGTTCTGAACACTGAAGCTTTCTTT. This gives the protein CSAERVLNTEAFF. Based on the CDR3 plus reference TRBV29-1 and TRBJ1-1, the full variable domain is SAVISQKPSRDICQRGTSLTIQCQVDSQVTMMFWYRQQPGQSLTLIATANQGSEATYESGFVIDKFPISRPNLTFSTLTVSNMSPEDSSIYLCSAERVLNTEAFFGQGTRLTVV.

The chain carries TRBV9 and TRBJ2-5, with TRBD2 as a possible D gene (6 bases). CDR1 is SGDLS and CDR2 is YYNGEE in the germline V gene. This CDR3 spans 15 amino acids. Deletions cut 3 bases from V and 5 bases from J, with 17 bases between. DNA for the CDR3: TGTGCCAGCAGCGCGTTCGGGGGAATGATGGAGACCCAGTACTTC. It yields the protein CASSAFGGMMETQYF.